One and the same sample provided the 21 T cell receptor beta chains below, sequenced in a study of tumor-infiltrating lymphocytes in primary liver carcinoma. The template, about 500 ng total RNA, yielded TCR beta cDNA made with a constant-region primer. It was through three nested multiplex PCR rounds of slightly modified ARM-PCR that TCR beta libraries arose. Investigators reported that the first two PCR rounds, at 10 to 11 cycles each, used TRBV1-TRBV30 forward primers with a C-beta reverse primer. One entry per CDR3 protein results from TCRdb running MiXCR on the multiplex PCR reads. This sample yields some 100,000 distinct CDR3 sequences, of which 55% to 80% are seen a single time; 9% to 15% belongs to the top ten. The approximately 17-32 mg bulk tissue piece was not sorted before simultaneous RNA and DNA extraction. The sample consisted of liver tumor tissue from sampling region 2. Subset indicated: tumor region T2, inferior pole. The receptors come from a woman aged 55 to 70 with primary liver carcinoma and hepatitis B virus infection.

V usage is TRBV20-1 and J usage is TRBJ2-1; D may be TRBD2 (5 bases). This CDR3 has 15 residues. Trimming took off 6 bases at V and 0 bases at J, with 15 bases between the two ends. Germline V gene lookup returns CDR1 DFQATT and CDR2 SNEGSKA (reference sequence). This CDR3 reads CSAPPLEGSYNEQFF. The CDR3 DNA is TGCAGTGCACCTCCCCTAGAGGGCTCCTACAATGAGCAGTTCTTC.

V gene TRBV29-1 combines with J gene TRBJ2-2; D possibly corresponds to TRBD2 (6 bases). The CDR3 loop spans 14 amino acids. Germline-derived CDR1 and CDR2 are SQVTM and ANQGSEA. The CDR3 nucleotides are TGCAGTGCGGCGGAGCGGGCGAGCACCGGGGAGCTGTTTTTT. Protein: CSAAERASTGELFF.

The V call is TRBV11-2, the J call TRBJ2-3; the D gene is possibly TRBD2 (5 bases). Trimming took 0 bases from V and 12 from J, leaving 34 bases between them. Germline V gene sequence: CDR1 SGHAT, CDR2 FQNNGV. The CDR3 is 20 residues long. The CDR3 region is CASSLDLSGLAREGIDKQYF. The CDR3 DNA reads TGTGCCAGCAGCTTAGATCTAAGTGGGTTAGCGAGAGAAGGGATAGATAAACAGTATTTT.

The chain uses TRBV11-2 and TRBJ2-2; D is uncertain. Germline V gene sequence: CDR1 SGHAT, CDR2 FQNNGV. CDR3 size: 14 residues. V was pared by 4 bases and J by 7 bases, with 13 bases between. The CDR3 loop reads CASSSGPTCGELFF. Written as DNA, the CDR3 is TGTGCCAGCAGCTCTGGACCTACATGCGGGGAGCTGTTTTTT.

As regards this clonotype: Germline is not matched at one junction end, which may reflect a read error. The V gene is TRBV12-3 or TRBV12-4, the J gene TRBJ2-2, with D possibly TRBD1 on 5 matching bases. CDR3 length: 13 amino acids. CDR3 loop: CVSSRQITRELFF. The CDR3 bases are TGTGTCAGCAGCCGACAGATCACCAGGGAGCTGTTTTTT.

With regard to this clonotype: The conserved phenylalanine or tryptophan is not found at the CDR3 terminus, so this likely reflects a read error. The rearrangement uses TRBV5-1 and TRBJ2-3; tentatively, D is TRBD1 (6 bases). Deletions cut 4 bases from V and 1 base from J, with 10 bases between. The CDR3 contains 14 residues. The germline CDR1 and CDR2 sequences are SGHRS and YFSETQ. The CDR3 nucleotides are TGCGCCAGCAGCCCGGACAGCCGCACAGATACGCAGTATCTT. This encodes CASSPDSRTDTQYL.

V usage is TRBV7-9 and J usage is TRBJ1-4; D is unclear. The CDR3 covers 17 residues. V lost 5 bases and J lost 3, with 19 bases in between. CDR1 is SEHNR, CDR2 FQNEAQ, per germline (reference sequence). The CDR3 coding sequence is TGTGCCAGCAGCATATTGAGCACATGGTTCGCTAATGAAAAACTGTTTTTT. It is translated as CASSILSTWFANEKLFF.

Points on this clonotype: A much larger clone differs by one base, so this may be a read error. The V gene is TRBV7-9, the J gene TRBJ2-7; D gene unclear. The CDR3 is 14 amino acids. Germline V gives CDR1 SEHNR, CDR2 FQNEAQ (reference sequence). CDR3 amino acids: CASGLSAGSYEQYF. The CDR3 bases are TGTGCCAGCGGCTTATCCGCCGGATCCTACGAGCAGTACTTC.

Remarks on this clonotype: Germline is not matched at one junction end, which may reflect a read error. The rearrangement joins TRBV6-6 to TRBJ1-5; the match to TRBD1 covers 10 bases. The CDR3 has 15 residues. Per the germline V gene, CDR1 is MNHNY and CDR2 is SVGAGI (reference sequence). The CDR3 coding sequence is TGTGCCAGCAGCTGTGGACAGGGGGGCAAACAGCCCCAGCATTTT. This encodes CASSCGQGGKQPQHF.

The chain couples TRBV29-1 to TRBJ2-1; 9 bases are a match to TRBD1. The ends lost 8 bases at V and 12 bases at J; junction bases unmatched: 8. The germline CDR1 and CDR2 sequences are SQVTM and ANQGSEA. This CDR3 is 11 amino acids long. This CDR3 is CSMPQGAGQFF. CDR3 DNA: TGCAGCATGCCACAGGGGGCGGGGCAGTTCTTC.

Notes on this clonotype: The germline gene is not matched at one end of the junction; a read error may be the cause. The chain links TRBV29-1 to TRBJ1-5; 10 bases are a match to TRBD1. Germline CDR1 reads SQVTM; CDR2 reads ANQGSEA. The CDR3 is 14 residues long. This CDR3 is CSVAGQGIGQPQDF. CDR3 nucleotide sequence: TGCAGCGTTGCGGGACAGGGGATAGGTCAGCCCCAGGATTTT.

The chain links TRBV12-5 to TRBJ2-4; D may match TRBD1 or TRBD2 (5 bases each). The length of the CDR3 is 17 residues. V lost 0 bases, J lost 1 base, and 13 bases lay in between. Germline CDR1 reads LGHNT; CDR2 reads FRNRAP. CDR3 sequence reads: CASGLVLRGPAKNIQYF. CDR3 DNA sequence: TGTGCTAGTGGTTTGGTACTGAGGGGCCCGGCCAAAAACATTCAGTACTTC.

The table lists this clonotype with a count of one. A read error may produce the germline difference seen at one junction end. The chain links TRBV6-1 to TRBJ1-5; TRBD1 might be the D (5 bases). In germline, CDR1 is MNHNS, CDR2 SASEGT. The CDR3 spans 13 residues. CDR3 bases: TGTGCCGGGAGACAGCATAGCAATCAGCCCCAGGATTTT. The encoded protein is CAGRQHSNQPQDF.

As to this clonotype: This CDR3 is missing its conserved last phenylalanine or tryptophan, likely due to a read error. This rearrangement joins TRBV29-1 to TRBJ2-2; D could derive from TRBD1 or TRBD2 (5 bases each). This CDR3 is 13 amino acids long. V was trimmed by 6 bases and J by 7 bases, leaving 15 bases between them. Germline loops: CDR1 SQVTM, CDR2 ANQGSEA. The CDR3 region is CSVTGRSSGELFY. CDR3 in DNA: TGCAGCGTCACGGGGCGCTCGAGCGGGGAGCTGTTTTAT.

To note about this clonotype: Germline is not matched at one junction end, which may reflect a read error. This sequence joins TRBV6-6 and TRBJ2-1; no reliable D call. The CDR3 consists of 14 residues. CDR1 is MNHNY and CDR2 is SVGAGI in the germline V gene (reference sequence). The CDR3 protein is CASRAASSYSEQFF. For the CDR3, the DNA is TGTGCCAGCAGGGCGGCGAGCTCCTACAGTGAGCAGTTCTTC.

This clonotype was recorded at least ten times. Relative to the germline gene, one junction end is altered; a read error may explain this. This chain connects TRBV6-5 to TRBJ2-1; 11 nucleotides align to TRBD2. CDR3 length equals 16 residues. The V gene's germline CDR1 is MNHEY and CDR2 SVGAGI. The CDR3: CAGSTDLAGGGNEQFF. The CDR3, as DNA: TGTGCCGGCAGTACCGACCTAGCGGGAGGTGGGAATGAGCAGTTCTTC.

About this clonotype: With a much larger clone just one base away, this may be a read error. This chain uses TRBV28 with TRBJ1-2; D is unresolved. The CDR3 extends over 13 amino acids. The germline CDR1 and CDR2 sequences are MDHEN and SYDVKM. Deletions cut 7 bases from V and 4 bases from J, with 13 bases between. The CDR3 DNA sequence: TGTGCCAGCAATTTTGGTCAGCTCTATGGCTACACCTTC. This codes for CASNFGQLYGYTF.

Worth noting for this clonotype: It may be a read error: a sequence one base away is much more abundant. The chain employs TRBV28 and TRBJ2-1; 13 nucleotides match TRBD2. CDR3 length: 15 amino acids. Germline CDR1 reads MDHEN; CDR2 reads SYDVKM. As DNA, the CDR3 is TGTGCCAGCAGTTTAACTAGCGGGAGGGCCAGGGAGCAGTCCTTC. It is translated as CASSLTSGRAREQSF.

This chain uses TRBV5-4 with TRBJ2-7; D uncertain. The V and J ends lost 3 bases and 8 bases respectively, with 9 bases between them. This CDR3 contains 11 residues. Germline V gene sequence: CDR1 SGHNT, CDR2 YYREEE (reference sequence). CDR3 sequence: CASSSNYKQYF. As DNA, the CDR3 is TGTGCCAGCAGCTCCAACTATAAGCAGTACTTC.

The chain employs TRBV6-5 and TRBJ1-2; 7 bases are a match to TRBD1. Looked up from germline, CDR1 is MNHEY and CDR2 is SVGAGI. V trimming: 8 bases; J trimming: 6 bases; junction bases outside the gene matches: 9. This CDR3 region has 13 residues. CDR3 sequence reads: CASGPDREDGYTF. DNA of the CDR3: TGTGCCAGCGGCCCAGACAGGGAAGATGGCTACACCTTC.

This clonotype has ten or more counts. The CDR3 DNA reads TGTGCCAGCAGCTTGGCAGTGACTAGGCGGGGCACAGATACGCAGTATTTT. It translates to CASSLAVTRRGTDTQYF. V usage is TRBV5-4 and J usage is TRBJ2-3, with a tentative D call TRBD2 (6 bases). CDR3 size: 17 residues. The germline CDR1 and CDR2 sequences are SGHNT and YYREEE (reference sequence). V lost 0 bases to trimming and J lost 1 base, with 15 bases between them. Drawing the rest from reference TRBV5-4 and TRBJ2-3, the complete variable domain is ETGVTQSPTHLIKTRGQQVTLRCSSQSGHNTVSWYQQALGQGPQFIFQYYREEENGRGNFPPRFSGLQFPNYSSELNVNALELDDSALYLCASSLAVTRRGTDTQYFGPGTRLTVL.